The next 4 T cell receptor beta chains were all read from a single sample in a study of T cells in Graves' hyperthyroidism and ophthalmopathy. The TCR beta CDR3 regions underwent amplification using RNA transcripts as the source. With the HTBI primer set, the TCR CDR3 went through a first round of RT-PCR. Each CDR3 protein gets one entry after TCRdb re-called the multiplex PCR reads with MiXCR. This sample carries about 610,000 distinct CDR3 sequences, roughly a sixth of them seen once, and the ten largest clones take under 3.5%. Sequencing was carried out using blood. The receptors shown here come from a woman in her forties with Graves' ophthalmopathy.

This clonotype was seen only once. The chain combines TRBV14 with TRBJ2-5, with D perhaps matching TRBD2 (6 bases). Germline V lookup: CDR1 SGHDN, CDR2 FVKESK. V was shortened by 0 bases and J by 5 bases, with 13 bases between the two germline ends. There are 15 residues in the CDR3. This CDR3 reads CASSQEIGREETQYF. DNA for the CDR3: TGTGCCAGCAGCCAAGAGATCGGGAGAGAGGAGACCCAGTACTTC.

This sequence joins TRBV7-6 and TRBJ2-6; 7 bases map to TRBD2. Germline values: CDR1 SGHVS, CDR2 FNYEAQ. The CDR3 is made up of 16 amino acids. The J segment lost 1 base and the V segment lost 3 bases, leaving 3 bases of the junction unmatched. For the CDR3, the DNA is TGTGCCAGCAGCTTGGGGGGGGATTCTGGGGCCAACGTCCTGACTTTC. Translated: CASSLGGDSGANVLTF.

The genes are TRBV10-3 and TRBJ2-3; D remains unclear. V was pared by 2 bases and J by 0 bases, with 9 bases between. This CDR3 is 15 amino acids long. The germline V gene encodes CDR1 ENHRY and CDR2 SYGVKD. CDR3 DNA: TGTGCCATCAGTGAGAAACAGCTTAGCACAGATACGCAGTATTTT. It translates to CAISEKQLSTDTQYF.

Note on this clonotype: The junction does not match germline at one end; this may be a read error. DNA for the CDR3: TGTGCCAGTAGTTCTGGGACAGGGGGAATCGACACTGGAGCTTTCTTT. Encoded protein: CASSSGTGGIDTGAFF. The chain is built from TRBV19 and TRBJ1-1; 11 bases are a match to TRBD1. Germline CDR1 and CDR2: LNHDA and SQIVND (reference sequence). The CDR3 loop spans 16 amino acids. Variable domain in full (rest from reference TRBV19 and TRBJ1-1): DGGITQSPKYLFRKEGQNVTLSCEQNLNHDAMYWYRQDPGQGLRLIYYSQIVNDFQKGDIAEGYSVSREKKESFPLTVTSAQKNPTAFYLCASSSGTGGIDTGAFFGQGTRLTVV.